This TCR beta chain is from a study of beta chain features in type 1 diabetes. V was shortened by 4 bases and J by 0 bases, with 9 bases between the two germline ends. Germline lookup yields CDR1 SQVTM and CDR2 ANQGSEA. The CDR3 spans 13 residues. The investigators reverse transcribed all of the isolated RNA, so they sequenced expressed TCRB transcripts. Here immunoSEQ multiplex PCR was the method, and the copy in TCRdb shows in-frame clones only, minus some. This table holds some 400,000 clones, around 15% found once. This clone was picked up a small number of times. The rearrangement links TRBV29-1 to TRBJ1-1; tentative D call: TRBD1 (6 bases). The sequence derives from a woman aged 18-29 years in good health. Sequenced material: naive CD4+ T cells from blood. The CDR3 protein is CSVAGALNTEAFF. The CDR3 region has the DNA TGCAGCGTTGCAGGGGCCTTGAACACTGAAGCTTTCTTT.